The clone carrying this TCR beta chain has more than one count but fewer than ten. What it recognizes is unknown. These data come from a study of blood T cells in healthy people across ages. Whole-study results and caveats: While age rose, TCR beta diversity per million T cells dropped in a roughly linear way.

Through a sample-barcoded 5' primer and a J-beta primer mix, a second PCR was run for roughly 6 to 11 cycles. TCRdb fed the 5' RACE reads into MiXCR, producing one record per CDR3 protein. The sample yields about 630,000 distinct CDR3 sequences, over 20% seen once. Germline lookup yields CDR1 SGHTA and CDR2 FQGNSA. The CDR3 is made up of 17 amino acids. Healthy Caucasian individuals from Russia aged roughly 6 to 90 were enrolled as donors. Each individual donor underwent a draw of ten milliliters of peripheral blood. Per individual sample, total RNA of at least 5.5 micrograms was extracted. The TCR originated in a man between 65 and 80 years old in good health. Sequencing used blood. This chain uses TRBV7-2 with TRBJ2-1; 8 nucleotides align to TRBD2. The J call may be mistaken, given a closer DNA end match to TRBJ2-7. Here the CDR3 DNA reads TGTGCCAGCAGCCCCGTTCTCCTGGCGGGAGGTTCCTACGAGCAGTACTTC. Translating it yields CASSPVLLAGGSYEQYF.